This T cell receptor (beta chain) came from a study of human T cells and chemical hapten exposure. Background on the study: Upper-back patch tests with 0.01% DPC were read at 6 days.

Broader study findings: The study found expanded TCRs formed significantly more large CDR3 similarity clusters than controls.

This sample's time point: patch test 3, about 24 weeks after DPC sensitization. Treatment noted: therapeutic diphenylcyclopropenone sensitization with weekly scalp DPC. This CDR3 has 14 amino acids. V was clipped by 1 base and J by 9 bases, with 13 bases between them. Germline CDR1 and CDR2: SGHTA and FQGNSA. On this clonotype: What it binds is not known.

TCRdb fed the RACE reads into MiXCR, producing one record per CDR3 protein. The repertoire consists of around 200,000 distinct CDR3 sequences, with around 23% occurring once and the leading ten covering roughly 2.5%. The source is a woman in her forties with alopecia areata. Some clones in this sample may be carry-over from other donors' samples. The V call is TRBV7-2, the J call TRBJ2-4; maybe TRBD2 (6 bases). The specimen was whole blood, collected in connection with sensitization to the hapten diphenylcyclopropenone (DPC). This CDR3 is CASSLGIQGGIQYF. CDR3 DNA sequence: TGTGCCAGCAGCTTAGGCATCCAGGGAGGCATTCAGTACTTC.